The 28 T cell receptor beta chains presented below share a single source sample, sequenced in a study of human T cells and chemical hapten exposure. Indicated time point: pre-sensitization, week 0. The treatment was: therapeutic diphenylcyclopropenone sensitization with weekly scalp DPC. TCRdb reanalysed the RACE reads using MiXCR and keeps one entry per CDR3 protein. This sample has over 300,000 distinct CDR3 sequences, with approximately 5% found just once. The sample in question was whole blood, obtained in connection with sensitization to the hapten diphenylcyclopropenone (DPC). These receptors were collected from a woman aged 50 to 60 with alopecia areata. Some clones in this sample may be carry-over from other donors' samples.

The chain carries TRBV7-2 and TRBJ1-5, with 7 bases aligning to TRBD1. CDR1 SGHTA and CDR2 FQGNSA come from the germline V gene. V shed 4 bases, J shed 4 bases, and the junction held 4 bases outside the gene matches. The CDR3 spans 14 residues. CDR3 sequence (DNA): TGTGCCAGCAGCTCCCGACAGGGTAATCAGCCCCAGCATTTT. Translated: CASSSRQGNQPQHF.

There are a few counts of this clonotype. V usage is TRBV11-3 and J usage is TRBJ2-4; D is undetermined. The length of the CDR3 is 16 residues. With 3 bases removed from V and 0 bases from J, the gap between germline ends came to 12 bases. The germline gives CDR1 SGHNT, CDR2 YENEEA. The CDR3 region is CASSFGPLLAKNIQYF. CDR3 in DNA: TGTGCCAGCAGCTTTGGCCCTTTATTAGCCAAAAACATTCAGTACTTC. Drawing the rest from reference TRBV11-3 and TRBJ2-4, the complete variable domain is EAGVVQSPRYKIIEKKQPVAFWCNPISGHNTLYWYLQNLGQGPELLIRYENEEAVDDSQLPKDRFSAERLKGVDSTLKIQPAELGDSAVYLCASSFGPLLAKNIQYFGAGTRLSVL.

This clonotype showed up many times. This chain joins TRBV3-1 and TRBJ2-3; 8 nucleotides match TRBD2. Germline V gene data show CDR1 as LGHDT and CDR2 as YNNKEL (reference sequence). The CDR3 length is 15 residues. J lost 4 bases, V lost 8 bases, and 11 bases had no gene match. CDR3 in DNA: TGTGCCAGCGGGGAGGTAGCGGGGTTGCCAGATACGCAGTATTTT. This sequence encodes CASGEVAGLPDTQYF.

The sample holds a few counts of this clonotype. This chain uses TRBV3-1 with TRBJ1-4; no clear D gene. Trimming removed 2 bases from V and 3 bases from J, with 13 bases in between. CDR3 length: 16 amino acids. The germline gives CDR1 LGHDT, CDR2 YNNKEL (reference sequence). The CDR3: CASSQSPGEANEKLFF. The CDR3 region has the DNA TGTGCCAGCAGCCAATCACCCGGCGAGGCTAATGAAAAACTGTTTTTT.

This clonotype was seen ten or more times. The CDR3 coding sequence is TGTGCCAGCAGCCCGACTATAGCGGGCCTTTACAATGAGCAGTTCTTC. Translation gives CASSPTIAGLYNEQFF. The chain is built from TRBV3-1 and TRBJ2-1; 7 bases map to TRBD2. Germline CDR1 LGHDT, CDR2 YNNKEL (reference sequence). Germline trimming cut 4 bases from V and 4 bases from J; bases unmatched to any gene: 10. This CDR3 region has 16 residues.

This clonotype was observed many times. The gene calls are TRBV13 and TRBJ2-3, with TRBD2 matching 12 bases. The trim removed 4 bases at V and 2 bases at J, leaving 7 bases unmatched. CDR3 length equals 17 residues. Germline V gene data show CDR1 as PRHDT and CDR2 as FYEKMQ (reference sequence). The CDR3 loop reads CASSSRLAGDFTDTQYF. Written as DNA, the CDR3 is TGTGCCAGCAGCTCCAGACTAGCGGGGGACTTCACAGATACGCAGTATTTT.

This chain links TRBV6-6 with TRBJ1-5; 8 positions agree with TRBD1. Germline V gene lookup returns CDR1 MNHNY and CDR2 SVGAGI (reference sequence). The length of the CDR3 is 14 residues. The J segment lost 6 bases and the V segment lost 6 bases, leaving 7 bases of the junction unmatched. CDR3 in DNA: TGTGCCAGCAGCCCCGGACAGGGAAGTCAGCCCCAGCATTTT. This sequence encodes CASSPGQGSQPQHF.

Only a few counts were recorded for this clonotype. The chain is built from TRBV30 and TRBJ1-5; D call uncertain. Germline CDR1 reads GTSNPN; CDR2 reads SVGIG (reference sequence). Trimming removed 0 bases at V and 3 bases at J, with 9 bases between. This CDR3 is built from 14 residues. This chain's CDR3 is CAWSVARDNQPQHF. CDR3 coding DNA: TGTGCCTGGAGTGTAGCACGGGACAATCAGCCCCAGCATTTT.

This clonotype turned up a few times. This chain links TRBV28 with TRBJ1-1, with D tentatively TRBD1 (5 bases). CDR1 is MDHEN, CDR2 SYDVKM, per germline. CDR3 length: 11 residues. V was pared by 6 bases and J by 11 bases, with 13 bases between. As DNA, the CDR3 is TGTGCCAGCAGGAGGGACCGTTTTGCTTTCTTT. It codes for CASRRDRFAFF.

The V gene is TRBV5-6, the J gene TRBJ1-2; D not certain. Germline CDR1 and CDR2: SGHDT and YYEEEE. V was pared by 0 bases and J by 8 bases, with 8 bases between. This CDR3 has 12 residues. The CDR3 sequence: CASSLAASGYTF. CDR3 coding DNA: TGTGCCAGCAGCTTGGCCGCTTCGGGCTACACCTTC.

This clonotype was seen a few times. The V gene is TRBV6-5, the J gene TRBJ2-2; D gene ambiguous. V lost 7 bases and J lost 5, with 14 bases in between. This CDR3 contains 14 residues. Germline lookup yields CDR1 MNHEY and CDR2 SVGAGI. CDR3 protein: CASTSGSRTGELFF. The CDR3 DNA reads TGTGCCAGCACCTCCGGGTCCCGAACCGGGGAGCTGTTTTTT.

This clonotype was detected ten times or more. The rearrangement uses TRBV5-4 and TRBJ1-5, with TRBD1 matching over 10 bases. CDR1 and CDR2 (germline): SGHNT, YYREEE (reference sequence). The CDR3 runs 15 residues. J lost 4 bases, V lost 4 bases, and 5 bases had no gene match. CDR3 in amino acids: CASSKGQGPNQPQHF. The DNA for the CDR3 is TGTGCCAGCAGCAAGGGACAGGGGCCTAATCAGCCCCAGCATTTT.

CDR3 sequence: CASSPIGGGLNTEAFF. CDR3 DNA sequence: TGTGCCAGCAGCCCTATTGGGGGGGGCCTGAACACTGAAGCTTTCTTT. The V gene is TRBV2, the J gene TRBJ1-1; a possible D gene is TRBD1 (6 bases). The V end lost 6 bases, the J end lost 0 bases, and 17 bases lay between the germline ends. CDR3 length: 16 residues. Germline CDR1 is SNHLY and CDR2 is FYNNEI.

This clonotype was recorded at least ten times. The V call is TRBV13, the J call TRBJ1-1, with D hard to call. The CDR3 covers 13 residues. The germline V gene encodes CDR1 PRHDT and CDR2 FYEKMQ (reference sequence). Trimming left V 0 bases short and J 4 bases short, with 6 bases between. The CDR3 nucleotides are TGTGCCAGCAGCTTAGGGGCGATCACTGAAGCTTTCTTT. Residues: CASSLGAITEAFF. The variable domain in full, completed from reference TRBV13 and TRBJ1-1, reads AAGVIQSPRHLIKEKRETATLKCYPIPRHDTVYWYQQGPGQDPQFLISFYEKMQSDKGSIPDRFSAQQFSDYHSELNMSSLELGDSALYFCASSLGAITEAFFGQGTRLTVV.

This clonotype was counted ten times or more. The CDR3 is CASSSDRDVYEQYF. In DNA, the CDR3 is TGTGCCAGCAGCTCCGACCGGGATGTCTACGAGCAGTACTTC. The V and J genes are TRBV7-3 and TRBJ2-7; TRBD2 might be the D (5 bases). This CDR3 is built from 14 residues. CDR1 and CDR2 (germline): SGHTA, FQGTGA. Trimming cost V 4 bases and J 3 bases, with 13 bases left between them.

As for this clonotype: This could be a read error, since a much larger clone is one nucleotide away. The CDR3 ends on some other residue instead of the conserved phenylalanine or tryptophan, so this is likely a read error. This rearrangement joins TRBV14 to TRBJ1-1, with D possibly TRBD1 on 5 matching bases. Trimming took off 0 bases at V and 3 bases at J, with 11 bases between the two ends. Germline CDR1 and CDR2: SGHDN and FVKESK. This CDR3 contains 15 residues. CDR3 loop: CASSQERGPYTEAFL. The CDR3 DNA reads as TGTGCCAGCAGCCAAGAGAGGGGACCTTACACTGAAGCTTTCCTT.

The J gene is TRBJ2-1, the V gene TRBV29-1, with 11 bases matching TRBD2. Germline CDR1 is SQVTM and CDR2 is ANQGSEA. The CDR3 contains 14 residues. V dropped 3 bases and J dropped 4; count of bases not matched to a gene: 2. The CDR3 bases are TGCAGCGTTGATGGGACTAGCGGATACAATGAGCAGTTCTTC. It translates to CSVDGTSGYNEQFF.

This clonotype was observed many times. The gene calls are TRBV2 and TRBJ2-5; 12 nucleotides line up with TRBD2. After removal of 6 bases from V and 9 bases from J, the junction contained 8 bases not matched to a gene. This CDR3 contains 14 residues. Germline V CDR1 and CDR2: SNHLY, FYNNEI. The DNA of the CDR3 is TGTGCCAGCAGCGAAACTAGCGGGGGGCTGCCCCAGTACTTC. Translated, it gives CASSETSGGLPQYF. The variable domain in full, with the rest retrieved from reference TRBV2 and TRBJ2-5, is EPEVTQTPSHQVTQMGQEVILRCVPISNHLYFYWYRQILGQKVEFLVSFYNNEISEKSEIFDDQFSVERPDGSNFTLKIRSTKLEDSAMYFCASSETSGGLPQYFGPGTRLLVL.

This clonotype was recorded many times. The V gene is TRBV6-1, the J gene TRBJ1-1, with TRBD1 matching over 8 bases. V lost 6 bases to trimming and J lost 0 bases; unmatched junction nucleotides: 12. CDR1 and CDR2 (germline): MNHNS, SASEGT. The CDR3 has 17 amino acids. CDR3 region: CASSRDRSYPMNTEAFF. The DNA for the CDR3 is TGTGCCAGCAGCCGGGACAGGAGTTACCCTATGAACACTGAAGCTTTCTTT.

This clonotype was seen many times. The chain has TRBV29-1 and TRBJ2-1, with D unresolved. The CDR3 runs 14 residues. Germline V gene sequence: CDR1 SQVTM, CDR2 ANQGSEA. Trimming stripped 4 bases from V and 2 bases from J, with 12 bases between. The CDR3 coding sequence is TGCAGCGTTGCAGGTTCTCCCACCTACAATGAGCAGTTCTTC. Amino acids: CSVAGSPTYNEQFF.

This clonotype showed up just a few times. CDR3 nucleotides: TGTGCCAGTACGGGGGGACAGCTTAATGAAAAACTGTTTTTT. Protein product: CASTGGQLNEKLFF. The V gene is TRBV19, the J gene TRBJ1-4, with 7 bases lining up with TRBD1. CDR3 size: 14 residues. V lost 7 bases, J lost 4 bases, and 6 bases stayed unmatched. Germline values: CDR1 LNHDA, CDR2 SQIVND (reference sequence). Variable domain in full (rest from reference TRBV19 and TRBJ1-4): DGGITQSPKYLFRKEGQNVTLSCEQNLNHDAMYWYRQDPGQGLRLIYYSQIVNDFQKGDIAEGYSVSREKKESFPLTVTSAQKNPTAFYLCASTGGQLNEKLFFGSGTQLSVL.

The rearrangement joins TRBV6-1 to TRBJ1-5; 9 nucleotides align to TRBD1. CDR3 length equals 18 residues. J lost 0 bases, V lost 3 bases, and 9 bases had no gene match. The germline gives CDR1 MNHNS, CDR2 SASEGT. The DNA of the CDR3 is TGTGCCAGCAGTGATTCCGGGACAGGGCTTTATAGCAATCAGCCCCAGCATTTT. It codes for CASSDSGTGLYSNQPQHF.

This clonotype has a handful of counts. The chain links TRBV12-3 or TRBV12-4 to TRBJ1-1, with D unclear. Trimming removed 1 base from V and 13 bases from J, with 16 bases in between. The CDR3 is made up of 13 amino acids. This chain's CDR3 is CASSLGQPGNGFF. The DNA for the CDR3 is TGTGCCAGCAGTTTAGGGCAACCGGGGAATGGTTTCTTT.

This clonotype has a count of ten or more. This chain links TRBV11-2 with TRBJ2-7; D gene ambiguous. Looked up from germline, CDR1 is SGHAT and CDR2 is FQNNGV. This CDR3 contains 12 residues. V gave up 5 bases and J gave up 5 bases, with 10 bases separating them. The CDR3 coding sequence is TGTGCCAGCAGCCCCGACACTAACGAGCAGTACTTC. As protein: CASSPDTNEQYF. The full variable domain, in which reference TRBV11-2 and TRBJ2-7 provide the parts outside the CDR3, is EAGVAQSPRYKIIEKRQSVAFWCNPISGHATLYWYQQILGQGPKLLIQFQNNGVVDDSQLPKDRFSAERLKGVDSTLKIQPAKLEDSAVYLCASSPDTNEQYFGPGTRLTVT.

CDR3 loop: CASSLAYTSDEQYF. In nucleotides, the CDR3 is TGTGCCAGCAGCTTAGCCTATACTAGCGATGAGCAGTACTTC. This rearrangement joins TRBV7-6 to TRBJ2-7; TRBD2 agrees at 7 bases. After removal of 0 bases from V and 7 bases from J, the junction contained 6 bases not matched to a gene. The CDR3 is 14 amino acids. From germline, CDR1 is SGHVS and CDR2 FNYEAQ.

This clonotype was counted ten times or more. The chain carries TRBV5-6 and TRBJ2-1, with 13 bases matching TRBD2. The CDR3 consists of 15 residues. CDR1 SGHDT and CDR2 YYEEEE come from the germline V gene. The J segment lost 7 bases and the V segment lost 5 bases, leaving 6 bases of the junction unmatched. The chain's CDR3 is CASSNGLAGENEQFF. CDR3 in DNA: TGTGCCAGCAGTAATGGACTAGCGGGAGAGAATGAGCAGTTCTTC.

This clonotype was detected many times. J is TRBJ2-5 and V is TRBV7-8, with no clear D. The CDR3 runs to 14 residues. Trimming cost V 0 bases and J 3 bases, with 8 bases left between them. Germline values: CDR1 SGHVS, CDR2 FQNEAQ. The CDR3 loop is CASSLAPHEETQYF. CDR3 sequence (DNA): TGTGCCAGCAGCTTAGCTCCCCACGAAGAGACCCAGTACTTC.

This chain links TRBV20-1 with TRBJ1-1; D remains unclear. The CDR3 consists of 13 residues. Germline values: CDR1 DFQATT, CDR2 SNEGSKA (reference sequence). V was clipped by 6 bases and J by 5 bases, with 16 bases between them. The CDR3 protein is CSAIITLTTEAFF. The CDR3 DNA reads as TGCAGTGCCATAATAACCCTAACAACTGAAGCTTTCTTT.